This T cell receptor beta chain was sequenced for a study of regulatory T cells in long-lasting Graves disease. Overall study findings and caveats: Persistent disease was characterized by preferential usage of TRBV28, TRBJ1-2 and TRBJ2-5. Patients with persistent Graves' had lower TCR diversity than newly diagnosed patients.

Time point noted: persistent/refractory GD, antithyroid drugs over 5 years with positive TRAb. The TCR library used RNA extracted from PBMCs. Those enrolled as patients came out of an endocrinology department in Xi'an, China. This clonotype was seen many times. Its cognate antigen is unknown. The CDR3 is 15 residues long. The trim removed 6 bases at V and 10 bases at J, leaving 9 bases unmatched. Germline V gene lookup returns CDR1 MDHEN and CDR2 SYDVKM. The TCR beta library used iRepertoire HTBI primers with Arm-PCR amplification of CDR3. In the authors' methods: Identified across the samples were 60 to 70 TRBV segments and roughly 14 TRBJ segments. In TCRdb, the multiplex PCR reads were re-called with MiXCR into one record per CDR3 protein. It is TCRdb's table, rather than the study itself, that gives the V and J calls and clone size. The profile shows fewer than 550,000 distinct CDR3 sequences, approximately 21% of them singletons.

The clonotype comes from a female donor with Graves disease. Sequencing was performed on peripheral blood mononuclear cells (PBMCs), taken when the disease was refractory, from a patient treated with antithyroid drugs. The chain joins TRBV28 to TRBJ1-6, with 10 bases that match TRBD1. This CDR3 is CASSSPRDRGSPLHF. The CDR3 nucleotides read TGTGCCAGCAGCTCTCCCCGGGACAGGGGCTCACCCCTCCACTTT.